This TCR beta chain derives from a study of cytotoxic CD8 clonotypes in ibrutinib-treated CLL. Study-wide results and limits: Clonality rose at ibrutinib response, held steady in sustained remission, and fell toward baseline at progression.

Measured with immunoSEQ multiplex PCR; TCRdb has only the in-frame clones, and not every one. The sample shows fewer than 400,000 clones, 67% of them seen only once. The V end was cut by 0 bases, the J end by 7 bases, with 10 bases between. Germline V gene lookup returns CDR1 MNHEY and CDR2 SMNVEV (reference sequence). This CDR3 has 14 amino acids. This clone was seen a handful of times. Its matching antigen is unknown. The starting material was PBMCs, obtained after 36 months of ibrutinib treatment. This receptor was taken from a human donor with chronic lymphocytic leukemia. The V call is TRBV27, the J call TRBJ1-5; tentatively, D is TRBD1 (5 bases). The CDR3 DNA is TGTGCCAGCAGTTTATCGAGGGGCGGACAGCCCCAGCATTTT. It translates to CASSLSRGGQPQHF.